Shown below are 2 T cell receptor beta chains from a single sample sequenced in a study of regulatory and conventional T cells in RAG deficiency. The table came from immunoSEQ multiplex PCR; TCRdb's copy has only in-frame clones and leaves some out. The sample holds 12,000 or so clones, around 94% seen once. Regulatory T cells were sorted from blood as CD4+ CD25-high CD127-low cells. This same sample was also taken into another study, of regulatory T cells. From that second work: The primer mix had 52 TRBV and 13 TRBJ primers.

Sequencing was carried out using CD127- CD25+ CD4+ Tregs sorted from blood. Receptors were obtained from a human donor in good health.

The J gene is TRBJ1-1, the V gene TRBV5-1; possibly TRBD1 for D (6 bases). CDR3 size: 15 residues. V lost 2 bases and J 1 base, leaving 12 bases between the germline ends. Germline-derived CDR1 and CDR2 are SGHRS and YFSETQ. The CDR3 region has the DNA TGCGCCAGCAGCTTCGATCGGACAGCGAACACTGAAGCTTTCTTT. Translation gives CASSFDRTANTEAFF.

The DNA for the CDR3 is TGTGCCAGCTCACCACTCTCAGGGGGCACCGGGGAGCTGTTTTTT. Translating it yields CASSPLSGGTGELFF. J is TRBJ2-2 and V is TRBV18, with TRBD1 identical over 7 bases. Germline CDR1 reads KGHSH; CDR2 reads LQKENI. The CDR3 covers 15 residues. J lost 4 bases, V lost 1 base, and 3 bases had no gene match.